This T cell receptor beta chain was recorded in a study of shared clonotypes between healthy human individuals. Naivety among CD8 cells was defined by CD45RO negativity and positive CCR7 selection, thereby excluding terminally differentiated effector memory CD45RA+ cells. Generated by immunoSEQ multiplex PCR, the TCRdb table keeps only in-frame clones and is missing some. The table has more than 2 million clones, over 85% seen once. This clone came up a few times. Per germline, CDR1 SGHVS and CDR2 FNYEAQ. Trimming took 2 bases from V and 4 from J, leaving 18 bases between them. The CDR3 runs 17 residues.

Sequences were obtained from naive CD8+ T cells from PBMCs. The clonotype was recovered from a man between 18 and 35 years old in good health. Some clones in this sample may be carry-over from other donors' samples. The chain carries TRBV7-6 and TRBJ1-5; perhaps TRBD1 as D (6 bases). The DNA for the CDR3 is TGTGCCAGCAGCTTAACATCTGGCGGCAGGGGTAATCAGCCCCAGCATTTT. It encodes CASSLTSGGRGNQPQHF.